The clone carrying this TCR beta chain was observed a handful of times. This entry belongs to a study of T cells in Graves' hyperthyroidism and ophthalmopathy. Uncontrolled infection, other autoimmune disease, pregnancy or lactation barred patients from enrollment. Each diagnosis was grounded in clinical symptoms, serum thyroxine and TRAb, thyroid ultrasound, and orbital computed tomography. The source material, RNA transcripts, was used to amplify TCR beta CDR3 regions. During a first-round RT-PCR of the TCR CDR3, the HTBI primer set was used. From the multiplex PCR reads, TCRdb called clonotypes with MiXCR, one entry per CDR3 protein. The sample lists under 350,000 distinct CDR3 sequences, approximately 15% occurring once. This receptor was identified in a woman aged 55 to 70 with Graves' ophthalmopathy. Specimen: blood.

This chain's CDR3 is CASSLRAGANYGYTF. CDR3 nucleotides: TGTGCCAGCAGTTTACGGGCAGGAGCTAACTATGGCTACACCTTC. The V call is TRBV12-3 or TRBV12-4, the J call TRBJ1-2; D is undetermined. This CDR3 is 15 amino acids long. The V end was cut by 2 bases, the J end by 0 bases, with 10 bases between.